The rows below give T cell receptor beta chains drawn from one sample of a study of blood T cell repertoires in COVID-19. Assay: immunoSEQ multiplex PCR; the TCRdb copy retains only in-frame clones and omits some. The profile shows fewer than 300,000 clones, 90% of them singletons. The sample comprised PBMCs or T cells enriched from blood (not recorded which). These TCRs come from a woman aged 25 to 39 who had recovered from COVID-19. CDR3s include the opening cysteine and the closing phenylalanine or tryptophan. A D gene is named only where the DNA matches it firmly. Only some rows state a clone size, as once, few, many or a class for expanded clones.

CDR3nt: TGTGCCAGCAGGAGGACAGGGGGCGCAGATACGCAGTATTTT; CDR3aa: CASRRTGGADTQYF; abundance: NA; d_gene: TRBD1; v_gene: TRBV7-9; j_gene: TRBJ2-3
CDR3nt: TGTGCCAGTCAAACAGGGGAAGGAAACACCATATATTTT; CDR3aa: CASQTGEGNTIYF; abundance: NA; d_gene: TRBD1; v_gene: TRBV19; j_gene: TRBJ1-3
CDR3nt: TGTGCCAGCAGTTACTCGTTACTTAACGAGCAGTACTTC; CDR3aa: CASSYSLLNEQYF; abundance: NA; d_gene: NA; v_gene: TRBV6-5; j_gene: TRBJ2-7
CDR3nt: TGTGCCAGCAGCTTTCGCAGGGGGTACGAGCAGTACTTC; CDR3aa: CASSFRRGYEQYF; abundance: NA; d_gene: TRBD1; v_gene: TRBV5-4; j_gene: TRBJ2-7
CDR3nt: TGTGCCAGCAGCTTAGAGCCTAGCGGGTTATACAATGAGCAGTTCTTC; CDR3aa: CASSLEPSGLYNEQFF; abundance: NA; d_gene: TRBD2; v_gene: TRBV7-6; j_gene: TRBJ2-1
CDR3nt: TGTGCCAGCACCGAGGGCGCGGGGCGGATCTCCTACGAGCAGTACTTC; CDR3aa: CASTEGAGRISYEQYF; abundance: once; d_gene: NA; v_gene: TRBV6-6; j_gene: TRBJ2-7
CDR3nt: TGTGCCACCAGTGATAGTCTAGCGGGCCCCAGCGGGGAGCTGTTTTTT; CDR3aa: CATSDSLAGPSGELFF; abundance: NA; d_gene: TRBD2; v_gene: TRBV24-1; j_gene: TRBJ2-2
CDR3nt: TGCGCCAGCAGCCAACGGACAGGGGGGAATGAAAAACTGTTTTTT; CDR3aa: CASSQRTGGNEKLFF; abundance: NA; d_gene: TRBD1; v_gene: TRBV7-2; j_gene: TRBJ1-4
CDR3nt: TGTGCCACCTCGGGGGGCCCCACAAGAGAGACCCAGTACTTC; CDR3aa: CATSGGPTRETQYF; abundance: NA; d_gene: NA; v_gene: TRBV19; j_gene: TRBJ2-5
CDR3nt: TGTGCCAGCAGTGAAGCGCTGGGTAGGGGTCAGCCCCAGCATTTT; CDR3aa: CASSEALGRGQPQHF; abundance: NA; d_gene: NA; v_gene: TRBV2; j_gene: TRBJ1-5
CDR3nt: TGTGCCAGCAGCTCGGGACTAGCGCCGGTTAGGTCCGGAAACATTCAGTACTTC; CDR3aa: CASSSGLAPVRSGNIQYF; abundance: NA; d_gene: TRBD2; v_gene: TRBV13; j_gene: TRBJ2-4
CDR3nt: TGTGCCAGTGGCGGGACAGGGGGCCCCAATCAGCCCCAGCATTTT; CDR3aa: CASGGTGGPNQPQHF; abundance: NA; d_gene: TRBD1; v_gene: TRBV19; j_gene: TRBJ1-5
CDR3nt: TGCGCCAGCAGCCAAGGGCGGGGGGCCACCTATGGCTACACCTTC; CDR3aa: CASSQGRGATYGYTF; abundance: NA; d_gene: NA; v_gene: TRBV4-3; j_gene: TRBJ1-2
CDR3nt: TGTGCCAGCAGCCAAGCGACAGGACTAGCGGGACAAGAGACCCAGTACTTC; CDR3aa: CASSQATGLAGQETQYF; abundance: NA; d_gene: TRBD2; v_gene: TRBV3-1/TRBV3-2; j_gene: TRBJ2-5
CDR3nt: TGTGCCACCCCTAGGCGACCGGGACAGGGGGCGGGTGAGCAGTTCTTC; CDR3aa: CATPRRPGQGAGEQFF; abundance: NA; d_gene: TRBD1; v_gene: TRBV24-1; j_gene: TRBJ2-1
CDR3nt: TGCGCCAGCAGTCATGAGTTTAGCCCCATGAACACTGAAGCTTTCTTT; CDR3aa: CASSHEFSPMNTEAFF; abundance: few; d_gene: NA; v_gene: TRBV23-1; j_gene: TRBJ1-1
CDR3nt: TGTGCCAGCAGCTTGGCCCCAGGGGGTGGTTCACCCCTCCACTTT; CDR3aa: CASSLAPGGGSPLHF; abundance: NA; d_gene: TRBD1; v_gene: TRBV5-5; j_gene: TRBJ1-6
CDR3nt: TGTGCCAGCAGCCTCCTAGCGAGAGATACGCAGTATTTT; CDR3aa: CASSLLARDTQYF; abundance: NA; d_gene: NA; v_gene: TRBV7-3; j_gene: TRBJ2-3
CDR3nt: TGTGCCAGCAGCACTCAGACAAGCCAGGGCTACACCTTC; CDR3aa: CASSTQTSQGYTF; abundance: NA; d_gene: NA; v_gene: TRBV7-2; j_gene: TRBJ1-2
CDR3nt: TGCGCCAGCAGCTTAATTAGGGGCGGCGAGCAGTACTTC; CDR3aa: CASSLIRGGEQYF; abundance: NA; d_gene: NA; v_gene: TRBV5-1; j_gene: TRBJ2-7
CDR3nt: TGTGCCAGCAGGCAAACAGGGAGGGGGGAGACCCAGTACTTC; CDR3aa: CASRQTGRGETQYF; abundance: NA; d_gene: NA; v_gene: TRBV6-5; j_gene: TRBJ2-5
CDR3nt: TGTGCCATCAGTGACCAAAACCGGGACAGGGGTATGCAGCCCCAGCATTTT; CDR3aa: CAISDQNRDRGMQPQHF; abundance: NA; d_gene: TRBD1; v_gene: TRBV10-3; j_gene: TRBJ1-5
CDR3nt: TGTGCCAGTAGTACCAGGACAGGGGTCGTTGATGGCTACACCTTC; CDR3aa: CASSTRTGVVDGYTF; abundance: once; d_gene: TRBD1; v_gene: TRBV19; j_gene: TRBJ1-2
CDR3nt: TGTGCCAGCAGCTTGGATCAGGGGAGCTCACCCCTCCACTTT; CDR3aa: CASSLDQGSSPLHF; abundance: NA; d_gene: NA; v_gene: TRBV5-4; j_gene: TRBJ1-6
CDR3nt: TGTGCCAGCAGTCCCCCTGGGGCTTCTAATGAAAAACTGTTTTTT; CDR3aa: CASSPPGASNEKLFF; abundance: NA; d_gene: NA; v_gene: TRBV28; j_gene: TRBJ1-4
CDR3nt: TGTGCCAGCAGCTTAGAGGGAGATAGGTCACCCCTCCACTTT; CDR3aa: CASSLEGDRSPLHF; abundance: NA; d_gene: NA; v_gene: TRBV7-9; j_gene: TRBJ1-6
CDR3nt: TGTGCCAGCAGTTCGCAGGGGGTAACATCTGGGGCCAACGTCCTGACTTTC; CDR3aa: CASSSQGVTSGANVLTF; abundance: NA; d_gene: TRBD1; v_gene: TRBV5-6; j_gene: TRBJ2-6
CDR3nt: TGTGCCAGCAGCGTAGGTCTAGGCTTGAACACTGAAGCTTTCTTT; CDR3aa: CASSVGLGLNTEAFF; abundance: NA; d_gene: NA; v_gene: TRBV9; j_gene: TRBJ1-1
CDR3nt: TGTGCCAGCAGTGAAACAGGGTATAATTCACCCCTCCACTTT; CDR3aa: CASSETGYNSPLHF; abundance: many; d_gene: NA; v_gene: TRBV25-1; j_gene: TRBJ1-6
CDR3nt: TGCGCCAGCAGCCAAGAAGGCGGGTATAACAATGAGCAGTTCTTC; CDR3aa: CASSQEGGYNNEQFF; abundance: NA; d_gene: NA; v_gene: TRBV4-3; j_gene: TRBJ2-1
CDR3nt: TGTGCCAGCAGCAAGGGGGGGGACCCAGGGGAAAAACTGTTTTTT; CDR3aa: CASSKGGDPGEKLFF; abundance: NA; d_gene: NA; v_gene: TRBV7-9; j_gene: TRBJ1-4
CDR3nt: TGTGCCTGGGCCCCCCGCAGAAACTATGGCTACACCTTC; CDR3aa: CAWAPRRNYGYTF; abundance: NA; d_gene: NA; v_gene: TRBV30; j_gene: TRBJ1-2
CDR3nt: TGTGCCAGCAGCCAAGATGTATCGTGGAGGTTTATGGTAGACACTGAAGCTTTCTTT; CDR3aa: CASSQDVSWRFMVDTEAFF; abundance: NA; d_gene: NA; v_gene: TRBV14; j_gene: TRBJ1-1
CDR3nt: TGTGCCAGCAGCCGGGGGGGGCAGGGCGAGCAGTACTTC; CDR3aa: CASSRGGQGEQYF; abundance: NA; d_gene: NA; v_gene: TRBV3-1/TRBV3-2; j_gene: TRBJ2-7
CDR3nt: TGTGCCTGGAAGCGAGGACTAGCGGGAGCCACAGATACGCAGTATTTT; CDR3aa: CAWKRGLAGATDTQYF; abundance: NA; d_gene: TRBD2; v_gene: TRBV30; j_gene: TRBJ2-3
CDR3nt: TGTGCCACCAGTCAGGGTCGACCGAACTATGGCTACACCTTC; CDR3aa: CATSQGRPNYGYTF; abundance: NA; d_gene: NA; v_gene: TRBV24-1; j_gene: TRBJ1-2
CDR3nt: TGTGCCAGCAGCCTTGGGACAGCCTCCTACGAGCAGTACTTC; CDR3aa: CASSLGTASYEQYF; abundance: NA; d_gene: TRBD1; v_gene: TRBV4-2; j_gene: TRBJ2-7
CDR3nt: TGTGCCAGTACTTCAGCAGGGGCTCTCACCGGGGAGCTGTTTTTT; CDR3aa: CASTSAGALTGELFF; abundance: NA; d_gene: NA; v_gene: TRBV27; j_gene: TRBJ2-2
CDR3nt: TGTGCCAGCAGCCCCGGGGAAGTTGCTGGGGCCAACGTCCTGACTTTC; CDR3aa: CASSPGEVAGANVLTF; abundance: NA; d_gene: NA; v_gene: TRBV7-9; j_gene: TRBJ2-6
CDR3nt: TGTGCCAGCAGCCTGATAACTAGCGGGAGGGCGAACACCGGGGAGCTGTTTTTT; CDR3aa: CASSLITSGRANTGELFF; abundance: NA; d_gene: TRBD2; v_gene: TRBV6-2/TRBV6-3; j_gene: TRBJ2-2
CDR3nt: TGTGCCAGCAGCGAAACTAGCGGGGTCTCCTACGAGCAGTACTTC; CDR3aa: CASSETSGVSYEQYF; abundance: once; d_gene: TRBD2; v_gene: TRBV28; j_gene: TRBJ2-7
CDR3nt: TGTGCCAGCAGCTCCGGGACAAAACTTTTGGATGAGCAGTTCTTC; CDR3aa: CASSSGTKLLDEQFF; abundance: NA; d_gene: NA; v_gene: TRBV7-2; j_gene: TRBJ2-1
CDR3nt: TGCAGCGTTGCTGGGGGGTTCTACGAGCAGTACTTC; CDR3aa: CSVAGGFYEQYF; abundance: NA; d_gene: NA; v_gene: TRBV29-1; j_gene: TRBJ2-7
CDR3nt: TGTGCCAGCAGCCCAAGCGGGAGGTCTTACAATGAGCAGTTCTTC; CDR3aa: CASSPSGRSYNEQFF; abundance: NA; d_gene: TRBD2; v_gene: TRBV9; j_gene: TRBJ2-1
CDR3nt: TGTGCCAGCAGTGGGAGGTCAACTGGAAACACCATATATTTT; CDR3aa: CASSGRSTGNTIYF; abundance: NA; d_gene: NA; v_gene: TRBV2; j_gene: TRBJ1-3
CDR3nt: TGTGCCTGGGGGGCGGGAGGCACCCCCTACGAGCAGTACTTC; CDR3aa: CAWGAGGTPYEQYF; abundance: NA; d_gene: TRBD2; v_gene: TRBV30; j_gene: TRBJ2-7
CDR3nt: TGTGCCTGGAGTGCGGGACAGACTAGCACAGATACGCAGTATTTT; CDR3aa: CAWSAGQTSTDTQYF; abundance: NA; d_gene: TRBD1; v_gene: TRBV30; j_gene: TRBJ2-3
CDR3nt: TGTGCCAGCAGCTTAGTATTCGGGACAGTAATAGAAGCTTTCTTT; CDR3aa: CASSLVFGTVIEAFF; abundance: NA; d_gene: TRBD1; v_gene: TRBV7-2; j_gene: TRBJ1-1
CDR3nt: TGTGCCAGCAGCTTGGAACAGGGGGCACGCACCGGGGAGCTGTTTTTT; CDR3aa: CASSLEQGARTGELFF; abundance: NA; d_gene: TRBD1; v_gene: TRBV5-4; j_gene: TRBJ2-2
CDR3nt: TGTGCCAGCAGCTCAGAGGGGACATCTAACTCCTATAATTCACCCCTCCACTTT; CDR3aa: CASSSEGTSNSYNSPLHF; abundance: once; d_gene: NA; v_gene: TRBV11-2; j_gene: TRBJ1-6
CDR3nt: TGTGCCAGCAGTGCTTTGTTGAACACTGAAGCTTTCTTT; CDR3aa: CASSALLNTEAFF; abundance: NA; d_gene: NA; v_gene: TRBV2; j_gene: TRBJ1-1
CDR3nt: TGTGCCACCCTATTATCAGGGGGCATTAGAACTGAAGCTTTCTTT; CDR3aa: CATLLSGGIRTEAFF; abundance: NA; d_gene: TRBD1; v_gene: TRBV28; j_gene: TRBJ1-1
CDR3nt: TGTGCCAGCAGTCTTCTTGGGCTCACCGGGGAGCTGTTTTTT; CDR3aa: CASSLLGLTGELFF; abundance: NA; d_gene: NA; v_gene: TRBV27; j_gene: TRBJ2-2
CDR3nt: TGTGCCAGCAGTGGACTAGCGGAGCACTACGAGCAGTACTTC; CDR3aa: CASSGLAEHYEQYF; abundance: NA; d_gene: TRBD2; v_gene: TRBV2; j_gene: TRBJ2-7
CDR3nt: TGTGCCAGCAGCTTGACAGTATCTAGCACAGATACGCAGTATTTT; CDR3aa: CASSLTVSSTDTQYF; abundance: once; d_gene: NA; v_gene: TRBV7-9; j_gene: TRBJ2-3
CDR3nt: TGTGCCAGCTCACCAAGGGACACCGATCAGCCCCAGCATTTT; CDR3aa: CASSPRDTDQPQHF; abundance: NA; d_gene: NA; v_gene: TRBV18; j_gene: TRBJ1-5
CDR3nt: TGTGCCAGCAGCGTCCGGGACTTCTACAATGAGCAGTTCTTC; CDR3aa: CASSVRDFYNEQFF; abundance: NA; d_gene: NA; v_gene: TRBV9; j_gene: TRBJ2-1